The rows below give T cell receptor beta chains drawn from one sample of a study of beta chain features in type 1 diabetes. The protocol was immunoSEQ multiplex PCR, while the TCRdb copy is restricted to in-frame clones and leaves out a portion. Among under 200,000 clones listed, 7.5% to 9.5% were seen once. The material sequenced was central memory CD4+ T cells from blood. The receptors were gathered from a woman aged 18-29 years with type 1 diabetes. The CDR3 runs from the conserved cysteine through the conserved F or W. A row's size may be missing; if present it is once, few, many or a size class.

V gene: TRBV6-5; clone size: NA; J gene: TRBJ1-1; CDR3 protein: CASSPAGGRAFF
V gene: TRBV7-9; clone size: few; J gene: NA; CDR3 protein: CASGSYEQYF
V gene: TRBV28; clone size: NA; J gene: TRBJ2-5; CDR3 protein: CASSSGGQGRRETQYF
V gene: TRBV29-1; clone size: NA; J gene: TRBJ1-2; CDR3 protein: CSGSEASFGYTF
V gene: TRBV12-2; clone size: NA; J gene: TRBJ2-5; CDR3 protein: CASRRLAEQETQYF
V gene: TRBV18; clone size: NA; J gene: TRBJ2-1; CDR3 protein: CASSPGTSGSYEQFF
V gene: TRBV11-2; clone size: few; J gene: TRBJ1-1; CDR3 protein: CASSLDPGSGTEAFF
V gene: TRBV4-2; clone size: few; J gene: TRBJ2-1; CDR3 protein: CASGLGTVSYNEQFF
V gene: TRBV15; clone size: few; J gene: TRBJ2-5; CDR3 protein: CATSGGWVGTQETQYF
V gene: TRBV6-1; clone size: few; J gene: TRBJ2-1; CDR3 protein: CASSETSGRYNEQFF
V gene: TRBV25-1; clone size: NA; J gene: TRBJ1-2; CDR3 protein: CASSGQGAVGYTF
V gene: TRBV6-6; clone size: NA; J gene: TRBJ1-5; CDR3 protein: CASEATGNQPQHF
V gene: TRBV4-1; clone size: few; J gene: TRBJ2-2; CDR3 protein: CASSQRTFTVSGTSGVKGELFF
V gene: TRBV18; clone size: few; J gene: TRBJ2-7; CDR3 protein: CASSPPAEAYEQYF
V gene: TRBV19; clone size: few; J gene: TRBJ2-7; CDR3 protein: CASRKGVEQYF
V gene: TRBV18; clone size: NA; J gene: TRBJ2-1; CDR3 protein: CASSPEVAVANEQFF
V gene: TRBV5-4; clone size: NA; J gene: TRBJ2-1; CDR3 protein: CASSLAPGTSGSLQGVGQFF
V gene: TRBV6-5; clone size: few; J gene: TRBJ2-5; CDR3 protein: CASSPPGGVETQYF
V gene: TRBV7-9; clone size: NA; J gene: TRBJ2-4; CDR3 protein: CASATGGGKNIQYF
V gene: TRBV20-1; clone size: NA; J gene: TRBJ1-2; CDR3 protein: CSARGGLYTF
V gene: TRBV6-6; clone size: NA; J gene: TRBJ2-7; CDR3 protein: CAISEPLAGAHEQYF
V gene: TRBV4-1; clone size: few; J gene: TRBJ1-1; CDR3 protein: CASSQDQLRNTEAFF
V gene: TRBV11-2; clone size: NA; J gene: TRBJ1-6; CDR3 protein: CASSISRDSLNSPLHF
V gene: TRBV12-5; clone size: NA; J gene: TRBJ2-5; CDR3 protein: CASGPSGQGETQYF
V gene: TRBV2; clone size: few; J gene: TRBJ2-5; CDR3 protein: CASIRQGETQYF
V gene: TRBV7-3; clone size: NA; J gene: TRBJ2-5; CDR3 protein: CASSFGTAQETQYF